This passage covers 25 T cell receptor beta chains from one sample sequenced in a study of Tregs in tolerant kidney transplant recipients. Generated by immunoSEQ multiplex PCR, the TCRdb table keeps only in-frame clones and is missing some. The sample lists about 240,000 clones, 80% to 85% occurring once. Sequenced input: CD4+ T cells from blood. The receptors originated from a human donor in good health.

The V gene is TRBV4-1, the J gene TRBJ2-2; TRBD1 might be the D (5 bases). Trimming left V 5 bases short and J 1 base short, with 14 bases between. This CDR3 spans 16 amino acids. Germline values: CDR1 MGHRA, CDR2 YSYEKL. CDR3 bases: TGCGCCAGCAGCAGGACAACTAACTTGAACACCGGGGAGCTGTTTTTT. Translated: CASSRTTNLNTGELFF.

The chain couples TRBV9 to TRBJ2-7; 10 nucleotides align to TRBD1. The CDR3 runs 14 residues. V shed 3 bases, J shed 6 bases, and the junction held 6 bases outside the gene matches. Germline CDR1 and CDR2: SGDLS and YYNGEE. CDR3 in amino acids: CASSERQGASEQYF. The DNA for the CDR3 is TGTGCCAGCAGCGAGAGACAGGGGGCTTCCGAGCAGTACTTC.

V gene TRBV7-9 combines with J gene TRBJ2-5; 7 bases are shared with TRBD1. Germline V CDR1 and CDR2: SEHNR, FQNEAQ (reference sequence). The CDR3 length is 14 residues. The junction had 4 bases not matched to a gene; V was cut back by 5 bases and J by 1 base. In DNA form, the CDR3 reads TGTGCCAGCAGCAGGGACAGACTCCAAGAGACCCAGTACTTC. This sequence encodes CASSRDRLQETQYF.

The rearrangement links TRBV5-1 to TRBJ1-2, with D possibly being TRBD1 (5 bases). CDR1 and CDR2 from the germline V gene are SGHRS and YFSETQ. V was pared by 5 bases and J by 8 bases, with 19 bases between. CDR3 length: 14 amino acids. CDR3 DNA sequence: TGCGCCAGCAGAGCCCAGGGAGCCCTTGGCGGCTACACCTTC. It translates to CASRAQGALGGYTF.

A single count supports this clone. The V call is TRBV6-1, the J call TRBJ1-5, with 7 bases identical to TRBD1. The CDR3 covers 15 residues. The V and J ends lost 3 bases and 4 bases, in that order; junction bases with no gene match: 6. Looked up from germline, CDR1 is MNHNS and CDR2 is SASEGT. CDR3 DNA: TGTGCCAGCAGTGAGGGGGACAGCCGAAATCAGCCCCAGCATTTT. This gives the protein CASSEGDSRNQPQHF.

The sample holds a few counts of this clone. The chain carries TRBV5-6 and TRBJ2-2; D remains ambiguous. Germline loops: CDR1 SGHDT, CDR2 YYEEEE. V was cut by 3 bases and J by 4 bases, with 7 bases left in between. CDR3 length: 13 residues. The CDR3 spells CASSSRVTGELFF. The CDR3, as DNA: TGTGCCAGCAGCTCACGGGTCACCGGGGAGCTGTTTTTT.

This chain joins TRBV6-5 and TRBJ1-2, with D possibly TRBD1 on 6 matching bases. The CDR3 consists of 14 residues. Per the germline V gene, CDR1 is MNHEY and CDR2 is SVGAGI. Trimming removed 6 bases from V and 4 bases from J, with 15 bases in between. CDR3 residues: CASRPDRLTYGYTF. The CDR3 bases are TGTGCCAGCAGACCGGACAGACTGACCTATGGCTACACCTTC.

V gene TRBV20-1 combines with J gene TRBJ1-1; D gene ambiguous. Per the germline V gene, CDR1 is DFQATT and CDR2 is SNEGSKA (reference sequence). The CDR3 loop spans 11 amino acids. The V end lost 2 bases, the J end lost 5 bases, and 6 bases lay between the germline ends. In nucleotides, the CDR3 is TGCAGTGCTAGAACAGAAACTGAAGCTTTCTTT. The encoded protein is CSARTETEAFF.

The CDR3 protein is CASRTRDRGSGNTIYF. CDR3 coding DNA: TGTGCCAGTAGAACCCGGGACAGGGGCTCTGGAAACACCATATATTTT. The genes are TRBV19 and TRBJ1-3; 10 bases are shared with TRBD1. J gave up 0 bases and V 6 bases, and 5 bases lay outside the gene matches. CDR1 is LNHDA, CDR2 SQIVND, per germline (reference sequence). The CDR3 has 16 amino acids.

V is TRBV5-6 and J is TRBJ2-4; D perhaps matches TRBD1 (6 bases). From germline, CDR1 is SGHDT and CDR2 YYEEEE. CDR3 length: 16 residues. V shed 3 bases and J shed 2 bases, with 15 bases lying between them. CDR3 in DNA: TGTGCCAGCAGCTACATCCACACAGGGTCCAAAAACATTCAGTACTTC. Encoded protein: CASSYIHTGSKNIQYF.

The J gene is TRBJ2-3, the V gene TRBV11-2, with 14 bases aligning to TRBD2. The CDR3 consists of 17 residues. V was pared by 3 bases and J by 3 bases, with 5 bases of the junction left unmatched. The germline CDR1 and CDR2 sequences are SGHAT and FQNNGV. DNA for the CDR3: TGTGCCAGCAGCTTCGGACTAGCGGGGGGTAAAACAGATACGCAGTATTTT. This codes for CASSFGLAGGKTDTQYF.

The chain combines TRBV6-1 with TRBJ2-1, with D tentatively TRBD2 (6 bases). Germline CDR1 and CDR2: MNHNS and SASEGT. This CDR3 comprises 16 residues. Trimming left V 3 bases short and J 4 bases short, with 16 bases between. This CDR3 reads CASSEGVAASYNEQFF. For the CDR3, the DNA is TGTGCCAGCAGTGAGGGAGTAGCGGCTTCTTACAATGAGCAGTTCTTC.

The chain uses TRBV7-2 and TRBJ2-7; the D gene could be TRBD1 or TRBD2 (5 bases each). V dropped 5 bases and J dropped 3 bases, with 14 bases sitting between them. CDR1 is SGHTA and CDR2 is FQGNSA in the germline V gene. The CDR3 totals 14 residues. CDR3 coding DNA: TGTGCCAGCAGCGTTTCGGGACGGGGCTACGAGCAGTACTTC. This sequence encodes CASSVSGRGYEQYF.

The chain employs TRBV5-1 and TRBJ1-2; D gene unclear. The V and J ends lost 3 bases and 4 bases respectively, with 10 bases between them. Looked up from germline, CDR1 is SGHRS and CDR2 is YFSETQ. CDR3 length equals 13 residues. The CDR3 spells CASSSDGSYGYTF. CDR3 in DNA: TGCGCCAGCAGCTCCGACGGGTCCTATGGCTACACCTTC. The full variable domain, rest sourced from reference TRBV5-1 and TRBJ1-2, is KAGVTQTPRYLIKTRGQQVTLSCSPISGHRSVSWYQQTPGQGLQFLFEYFSETQRNKGNFPGRFSGRQFSNSRSEMNVSTLELGDSALYLCASSSDGSYGYTFGSGTRLTVV.

The chain carries TRBV9 and TRBJ1-3; D is unclear. This CDR3 contains 15 residues. The germline gives CDR1 SGDLS, CDR2 YYNGEE. V shed 0 bases and J shed 0 bases, with 7 bases lying between them. The CDR3 protein is CASSVVGASGNTIYF. The CDR3 DNA follows: TGTGCCAGCAGCGTAGTGGGAGCCTCTGGAAACACCATATATTTT.

This chain links TRBV7-7 with TRBJ2-3; TRBD2 agrees at 7 bases. This CDR3 has 14 amino acids. Germline CDR1 reads SSHAT; CDR2 reads FNYEAQ (reference sequence). V lost 5 bases and J lost 2; bases outside the gene matches: 4. Here the CDR3 reads CASSVGGDTDTQYF. In DNA form, the CDR3 reads TGTGCCAGCAGCGTTGGGGGGGACACAGATACGCAGTATTTT. The whole variable domain, filled in from reference TRBV7-7 and TRBJ2-3, reads GAGVSQSPRYKVTKRGQDVTLRCDPISSHATLYWYQQALGQGPEFLTYFNYEAQPDKSGLPSDRFSAERPEGSISTLTIQRTEQRDSAMYRCASSVGGDTDTQYFGPGTRLTVL.

This chain joins TRBV21-1 and TRBJ2-5; TRBD2 reflects the table's D call only, with no check against the DNA. The tail of the sequence fits TRBJ2-7 better, so the J call may be wrong. TRBV21-1 is noted as a pseudogene. The CDR3 loop spans 19 amino acids. The CDR3 sequence is CASSIRLAAHLESSYEQYF. CDR3 nucleotide sequence: TGTGCCAGCAGCATTCGGCTAGCGGCTCACCTGGAAAGCTCCTACGAGCAGTACTTC.

V gene TRBV5-1 combines with J gene TRBJ1-2; perhaps TRBD1 as D (5 bases). Per germline, CDR1 SGHRS and CDR2 YFSETQ. V lost 3 bases and J lost 4, with 16 bases in between. This CDR3 has 15 residues. This chain's CDR3 is CASSSGRGFGYGYTF. CDR3 nucleotide sequence: TGCGCCAGCAGCTCGGGGCGGGGGTTTGGCTATGGCTACACCTTC.

The CDR3 sequence is CASTLELAGGVTQYF. The CDR3 DNA sequence: TGCGCCAGCACCCTCGAACTAGCGGGGGGGGTGACCCAGTACTTC. The chain couples TRBV5-1 to TRBJ2-5; TRBD2 agrees at 13 bases. The CDR3 totals 15 residues. Germline trimming cut 6 bases from V and 7 bases from J; bases unmatched to any gene: 9. CDR1 SGHRS and CDR2 YFSETQ come from the germline V gene.

This chain connects TRBV9 to TRBJ2-1, with D tentatively TRBD1 (6 bases). Germline loops: CDR1 SGDLS, CDR2 YYNGEE. V shed 2 bases and J shed 6 bases, with 15 bases lying between them. This CDR3 comprises 15 residues. CDR3 protein: CASSVDPRGGNEQFF. In DNA, the CDR3 is TGTGCCAGCAGCGTTGACCCCAGGGGCGGCAATGAGCAGTTCTTC.

The V and J genes are TRBV7-9 and TRBJ2-1, with a possible D match to TRBD2 (5 bases). Germline V gene sequence: CDR1 SEHNR, CDR2 FQNEAQ (reference sequence). Trimming removed 0 bases at V and 6 bases at J, with 9 bases between. This CDR3 comprises 14 residues. The CDR3 region is CASSLAASGNEQFF. CDR3 bases: TGTGCCAGCAGCTTAGCAGCCAGCGGCAATGAGCAGTTCTTC.

The CDR3 bases are TGTGCCAGCAGCTTAACCCTCCGGGACTCCATGACCCAGTACTTC. Its protein product is CASSLTLRDSMTQYF. The chain recombines TRBV11-2 with TRBJ2-5; a possible D gene is TRBD2 (6 bases). This CDR3 spans 15 amino acids. V lost 2 bases and J 7 bases, leaving 17 bases between the germline ends. The germline gives CDR1 SGHAT, CDR2 FQNNGV.

The V and J genes are TRBV5-8 and TRBJ1-4; D is possibly TRBD1 (6 bases). The V end lost 2 bases, the J end lost 8 bases, and 16 bases lay between the germline ends. CDR3 size: 15 residues. Germline CDR1 and CDR2: SGHTS and YDEGEE. Here the CDR3 DNA reads TGTGCCAGCAGCTTACAGGGTGGTGCTGGGGAAAAACTGTTTTTT. Translating gives CASSLQGGAGEKLFF. Variable domain in full (rest from reference TRBV5-8 and TRBJ1-4): EAGVTQSPTHLIKTRGQQATLRCSPISGHTSVYWYQQALGLGLQFLLWYDEGEERNRGNFPPRFSGRQFPNYSSELNVNALELEDSALYLCASSLQGGAGEKLFFGSGTQLSVL.

The chain uses TRBV5-1 and TRBJ1-2, with D possibly TRBD1 on 5 matching bases. The CDR3 is 14 amino acids. From germline, CDR1 is SGHRS and CDR2 YFSETQ. V lost 0 bases to trimming and J lost 7 bases, with 13 bases between them. The CDR3 here is CASSLAGGEGGYTF. In nucleotides, the CDR3 is TGCGCCAGCAGCTTGGCAGGAGGGGAGGGTGGCTACACCTTC.

V and J are TRBV6-5 and TRBJ1-2, with a tentative D call TRBD1 (6 bases). V lost 7 bases and J 2 bases, leaving 11 bases between the germline ends. Germline V gene sequence: CDR1 MNHEY, CDR2 SVGAGI. The CDR3 has 13 amino acids. The DNA for the CDR3 is TGTGCCAGCACCTGGGGGCACAACTATGGCTACACCTTC. Translated: CASTWGHNYGYTF.